A single sample is the source of the 14 T cell receptor beta chains below, sequenced in a study of blood T cells in healthy people across ages. Primers used in a second PCR of about 6 to 12 cycles were a sample-barcoded 5' primer and a J-beta primer mix. From the 5' RACE reads, TCRdb called clonotypes with MiXCR, one entry per CDR3 protein. Here the sample spans about 1.4 million distinct CDR3 sequences, 55% to 75% being singletons. The specimen sequenced was blood. The source of these receptors is a man between 18 and 35 years old in good health.

This sequence joins TRBV4-1 and TRBJ2-1, with TRBD2 as a possible D gene (6 bases). The DNA end favors TRBJ2-7, so the J call may be wrong. CDR3 length: 16 residues. Germline V CDR1 and CDR2: MGHRA, YSYEKL. The DNA of the CDR3 is TGCGCCAGCAGCCAAGCTATGGCGGGGTCCTACAATGAGCAGTACTTC. Encoded protein: CASSQAMAGSYNEQYF.

This clonotype has just one count. The rearrangement uses TRBV29-1 and TRBJ1-2; TRBD1 matches 9 bases. CDR3 length: 14 amino acids. Germline V gene data show CDR1 as SQVTM and CDR2 as ANQGSEA. V lost 8 bases to trimming and J lost 5 bases; unmatched junction nucleotides: 12. The CDR3: CSLLRTGEIYGYTF. For the CDR3, the DNA is TGCAGCCTACTGCGGACAGGGGAAATTTATGGCTACACCTTC.

The DNA of the CDR3 is TGTGCCAGCAGCTTACCTGCTCTCGGGTCCACAGATACGCAGTATTTT. Translating gives CASSLPALGSTDTQYF. V usage is TRBV7-9 and J usage is TRBJ2-3, with D hard to call. Germline CDR1 is SEHNR and CDR2 is FQNEAQ (reference sequence). The CDR3 is made up of 16 amino acids. V was cut by 2 bases and J by 2 bases, with 14 bases left in between.

The V call is TRBV12-3 or TRBV12-4, the J call TRBJ2-4; unclear D gene. CDR3 length: 13 amino acids. Between the trimmed V and J ends, which lost 7 bases and 0 bases, there was a span of 7 bases. CDR3 DNA: TGTGCCAGCACGATCCTAGCCAAAAACATTCAGTACTTC. It is translated as CASTILAKNIQYF.

V usage is TRBV2 and J usage is TRBJ2-5; D may be TRBD1 or TRBD2 (5 bases each). The CDR3 is 15 residues long. Germline values: CDR1 SNHLY, CDR2 FYNNEI. V was clipped by 1 base and J by 5 bases, with 14 bases between them. The CDR3 DNA reads as TGTGCCAGCAGTGAAGGTGGGACCGAAGGGGAGACCCAGTACTTC. Amino acid sequence: CASSEGGTEGETQYF.

CDR3 DNA: TGCGCCAGCAGCCAGACACCTAGACAGGGCTACGAGCAGTACTTC. Translation gives CASSQTPRQGYEQYF. This rearrangement joins TRBV4-3 to TRBJ2-4; 7 nucleotides match TRBD1. The J call is in doubt because the DNA end fits TRBJ2-7 better. The CDR3 consists of 15 residues. The germline gives CDR1 LGHNA, CDR2 YSLEER.

The chain links TRBV5-1 to TRBJ2-1; 7 bases line up with TRBD1. V shed 2 bases and J 7 bases; nucleotides not matched to a gene: 6. This CDR3 comprises 14 residues. Germline V gene sequence: CDR1 SGHRS, CDR2 YFSETQ. CDR3 loop: CASSFRQDRNEQFF. The CDR3 coding sequence is TGCGCCAGCAGCTTTCGGCAGGACAGGAATGAGCAGTTCTTC.

This clonotype has only one observation. This chain uses TRBV28 with TRBJ2-7; tentatively, D is TRBD2 (6 bases). Germline CDR1 MDHEN, CDR2 SYDVKM. Deletions cut 6 bases from V and 3 bases from J, with 18 bases between. The CDR3 has 15 amino acids. The chain's CDR3 is CASSPGGVDVYEQYF. CDR3 in DNA: TGTGCCAGCAGCCCCGGCGGGGTCGACGTCTACGAGCAGTACTTC.

This chain uses TRBV27 with TRBJ2-5, with TRBD2 matching over 11 bases. Germline assignment: CDR1 MNHEY and CDR2 SMNVEV (reference sequence). The CDR3 runs 16 residues. The V and J ends lost 2 bases and 11 bases, in that order; junction bases with no gene match: 13. CDR3 sequence (DNA): TGTGCCAGCAGTTTACTAGCGGGAGGTCTTCGGGATGAGCAGTACTTC. Protein sequence: CASSLLAGGLRDEQYF.

The CDR3 reads CSSSPGGPYEQYF. Here the CDR3 DNA reads TGCAGTTCAAGTCCGGGGGGCCCCTACGAGCAGTACTTC. The chain couples TRBV20-1 to TRBJ2-7; a weak D match, TRBD2 (7 bases). V lost 8 bases and J lost 2, with 16 bases in between. Germline V CDR1 and CDR2: DFQATT, SNEGSKA (reference sequence). CDR3 length: 13 amino acids.

This chain links TRBV20-1 with TRBJ2-7; D may match TRBD1 or TRBD2 (5 bases each). V lost 7 bases and J lost 0, with 13 bases in between. The CDR3 totals 13 residues. From germline, CDR1 is DFQATT and CDR2 SNEGSKA (reference sequence). The CDR3: CSGTGRPSYEQYF. The CDR3 nucleotides are TGCAGTGGTACGGGACGCCCCTCCTACGAGCAGTACTTC.

The V gene is TRBV20-1, the J gene TRBJ2-1, with 7 bases fitting TRBD1. Germline V lookup: CDR1 DFQATT, CDR2 SNEGSKA (reference sequence). V shed 3 bases, J shed 7 bases, and the junction held 12 bases outside the gene matches. This CDR3 spans 15 amino acids. The CDR3 reads CSARSDREIVNEQFF. The CDR3 DNA reads TGCAGTGCTAGGTCCGACAGGGAAATAGTTAATGAGCAGTTCTTC.

This sequence joins TRBV2 and TRBJ2-6; D may be TRBD1 (6 bases). This CDR3 comprises 17 residues. Between the trimmed V and J ends, which lost 6 bases and 0 bases, there was a span of 15 bases. Per the germline V gene, CDR1 is SNHLY and CDR2 is FYNNEI. Here the CDR3 reads CASRIWTVTSGANVLTF. CDR3 nucleotide sequence: TGTGCCAGCAGGATTTGGACAGTAACCTCTGGGGCCAACGTCCTGACTTTC. The variable domain in full, completed from reference TRBV2 and TRBJ2-6, reads EPEVTQTPSHQVTQMGQEVILRCVPISNHLYFYWYRQILGQKVEFLVSFYNNEISEKSEIFDDQFSVERPDGSNFTLKIRSTKLEDSAMYFCASRIWTVTSGANVLTFGAGSRLTVL.

The chain employs TRBV6-5 and TRBJ2-1, with TRBD1 identical over 7 bases. The CDR3 is made up of 15 amino acids. J lost 7 bases, V lost 4 bases, and 10 bases had no gene match. Germline V gene lookup returns CDR1 MNHEY and CDR2 SVGAGI. The CDR3 reads CASSLGSRGRNEQFF. CDR3 nucleotide sequence: TGTGCCAGCAGTTTAGGATCAAGGGGGCGGAATGAGCAGTTCTTC.